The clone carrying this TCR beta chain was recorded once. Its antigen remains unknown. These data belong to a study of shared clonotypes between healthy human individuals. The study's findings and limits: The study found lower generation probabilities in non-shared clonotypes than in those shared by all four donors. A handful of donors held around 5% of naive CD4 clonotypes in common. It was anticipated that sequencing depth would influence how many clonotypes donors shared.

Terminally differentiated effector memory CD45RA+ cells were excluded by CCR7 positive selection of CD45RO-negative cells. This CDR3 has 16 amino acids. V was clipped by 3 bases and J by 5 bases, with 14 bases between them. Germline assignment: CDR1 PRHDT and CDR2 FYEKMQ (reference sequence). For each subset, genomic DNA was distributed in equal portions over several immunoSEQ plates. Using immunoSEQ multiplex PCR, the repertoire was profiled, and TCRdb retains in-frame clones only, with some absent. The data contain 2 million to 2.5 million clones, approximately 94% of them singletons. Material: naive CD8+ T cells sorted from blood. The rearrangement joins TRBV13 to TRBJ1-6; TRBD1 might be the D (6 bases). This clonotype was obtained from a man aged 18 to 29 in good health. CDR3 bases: TGTGCCAGCAGCTTCGGGCAGGGGTGGAATAATTCACCCCTCCACTTT. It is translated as CASSFGQGWNNSPLHF.